These 5 T cell receptor beta chains share one sample of origin, sequenced in a study of blood T cells in healthy people across ages. Through a sample-barcoded 5' primer and a J-beta primer mix, a second PCR was run for about 6 to 12 cycles. TCRdb fed the 5' RACE reads into MiXCR, producing one record per CDR3 protein. This sample has around 1.7 million distinct CDR3 sequences; under 30% occur once, and the top ten carry about 8%. The sequencing input was blood. These receptors originate from a woman younger than 45 in good health.

The table lists this clonotype with a few counts. CDR3 protein: CASSSPSGGDNEQFF. For the CDR3, the DNA is TGTGCCAGCAGTTCGCCTAGCGGGGGTGACAATGAGCAGTTCTTC. The V call is TRBV28, the J call TRBJ2-1, with 10 bases fitting TRBD2. Per the germline V gene, CDR1 is MDHEN and CDR2 is SYDVKM. The length of the CDR3 is 15 residues. V trimming: 4 bases; J trimming: 5 bases; junction bases outside the gene matches: 5.

This clonotype was seen a few times. A clone one base away is much larger, so this may be a read error. The chain uses TRBV7-2 and TRBJ2-7; D gene ambiguous. The CDR3 is made up of 9 amino acids. Germline V gene sequence: CDR1 SGHTA, CDR2 FQGNSA. V lost 10 bases and J 6 bases, leaving 7 bases between the germline ends. The CDR3 sequence: CTNPSEQYF. The CDR3 DNA reads as TGTACCAACCCAAGCGAGCAGTACTTC.

The gene calls are TRBV5-1 and TRBJ2-1; perhaps TRBD2 as D (6 bases). The CDR3 runs 15 residues. V lost 6 bases, J lost 4 bases, and 17 bases lay in between. The germline gives CDR1 SGHRS, CDR2 YFSETQ. CDR3 in DNA: TGCGCCAGCAATCCCCGACGGACTACATACAATGAGCAGTTCTTC. Translation: CASNPRRTTYNEQFF.

This clonotype was seen a handful of times. This sequence joins TRBV5-1 and TRBJ2-6; no clear D. The germline V gene encodes CDR1 SGHRS and CDR2 YFSETQ. The length of the CDR3 is 16 residues. V was pared by 0 bases and J by 2 bases, with 9 bases between. The CDR3 DNA sequence: TGCGCCAGCAGCTTGGTGTCTGGGACTGGGGCCAACGTCCTGACTTTC. It is translated as CASSLVSGTGANVLTF.

The rearrangement uses TRBV20-1 and TRBJ2-3; 8 positions match TRBD1. V shed 3 bases and J 1 base; nucleotides not matched to a gene: 3. CDR1 DFQATT and CDR2 SNEGSKA come from the germline V gene (reference sequence). The CDR3 extends over 14 amino acids. The CDR3 region has the DNA TGCAGTGCTAGGACAGGGGTGGGCACAGATACGCAGTATTTT. It yields the protein CSARTGVGTDTQYF.